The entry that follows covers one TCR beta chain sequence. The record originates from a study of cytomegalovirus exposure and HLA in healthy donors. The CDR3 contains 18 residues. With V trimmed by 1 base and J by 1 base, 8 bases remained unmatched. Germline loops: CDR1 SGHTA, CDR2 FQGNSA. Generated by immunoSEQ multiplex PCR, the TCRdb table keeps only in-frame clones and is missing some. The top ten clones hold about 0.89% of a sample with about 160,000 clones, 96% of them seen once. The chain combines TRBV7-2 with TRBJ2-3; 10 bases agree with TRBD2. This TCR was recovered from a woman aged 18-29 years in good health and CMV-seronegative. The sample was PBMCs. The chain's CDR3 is CASSLGGLAGGRTDTQYF. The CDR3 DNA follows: TGTGCCAGCAGCTTAGGAGGGTTAGCGGGGGGCCGCACAGATACGCAGTATTTT.